This T cell receptor beta chain comes out of a study of blood T cell repertoires in COVID-19. Study context: Samples of COVID-19 (acute and convalescent) were obtained from the United States, Italy and Spain. The cDNA or gDNA used as material had been derived from T cells, B-cell-depleted T cells, or PBMCs.

Per the study methods: How many nucleated cells were present was estimated from reference gene primer amplification. Clones were sequenced by immunoSEQ multiplex PCR, and TCRdb holds only the in-frame ones, with some missing. D and trimming come from the DNA, and the V and J calls and clone size come from that table. The data hold 250,000 to 300,000 clones, with around 85% observed a single time. V shed 4 bases and J shed 10 bases, with 13 bases lying between them. The CDR3 runs to 12 residues. The chain recombines TRBV12-3 or TRBV12-4 with TRBJ1-1, with D possibly TRBD1 on 5 matching bases. The source is a woman in her seventies with acute or convalescent COVID-19. Material: peripheral blood. This CDR3 reads CASSYVGGGAFF. DNA for the CDR3: TGTGCCAGCAGTTACGTCGGGGGGGGAGCTTTCTTT.